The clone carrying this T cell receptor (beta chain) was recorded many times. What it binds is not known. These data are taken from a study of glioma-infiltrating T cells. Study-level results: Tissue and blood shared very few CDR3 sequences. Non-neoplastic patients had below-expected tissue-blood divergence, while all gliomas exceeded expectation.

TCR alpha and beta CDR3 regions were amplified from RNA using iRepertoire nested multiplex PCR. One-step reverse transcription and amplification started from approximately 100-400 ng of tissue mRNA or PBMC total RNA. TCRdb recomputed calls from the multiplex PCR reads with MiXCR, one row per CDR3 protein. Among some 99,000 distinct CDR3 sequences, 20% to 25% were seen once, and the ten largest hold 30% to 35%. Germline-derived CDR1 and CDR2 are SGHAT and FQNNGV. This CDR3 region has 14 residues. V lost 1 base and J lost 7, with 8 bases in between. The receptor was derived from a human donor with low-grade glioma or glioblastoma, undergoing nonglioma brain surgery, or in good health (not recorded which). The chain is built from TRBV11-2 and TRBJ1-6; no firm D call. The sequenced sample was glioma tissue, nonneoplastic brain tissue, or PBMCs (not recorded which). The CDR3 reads CASSLVIQNSPLHF. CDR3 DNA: TGTGCCAGCAGCTTAGTAATACAGAATTCACCCCTCCACTTT.